The T cell receptor (beta chain) under discussion was sequenced for a study of blood T cell repertoires in COVID-19. Study background: Acute and convalescent COVID-19 specimens originated in the United States, Italy and Spain. From T cells, B-cell-depleted T cells, or PBMCs came the material, which was cDNA or gDNA.

As processed by the authors: Amplification from reference gene primers served as the basis for estimated nucleated cell counts. Clones were read by immunoSEQ multiplex PCR, and TCRdb kept only the in-frame ones, dropping some. V, J and clone size were drawn from that table, and D and trimming were deduced from the DNA. The sample lists some 170,000 clones, roughly 80% occurring once. CDR1 SQVTM and CDR2 ANQGSEA come from the germline V gene. V lost 4 bases and J 0 bases, leaving 7 bases between the germline ends. This CDR3 spans 12 amino acids. This clone was observed many times. The source material was peripheral blood. The chain uses TRBV29-1 and TRBJ2-7, with D possibly being TRBD2 (6 bases). This TCR came from a woman aged 70-85 years with acute or convalescent COVID-19. The CDR3 nucleotides read TGCAGCGTTGCCGGGAGCTCCTACGAGCAGTACTTC. Its protein product is CSVAGSSYEQYF.